This TCR beta chain was identified during a study of Graves' ophthalmopathy and Graves' hyperthyroidism. The V gene's germline CDR1 is WNHNN and CDR2 SYGVQD (reference sequence). Trimming cost V 0 bases and J 5 bases, with 16 bases left between them. The CDR3 contains 16 residues. CDR3 regions of TCR beta were amplified from RNA transcripts. HTBI primers served in a first-round RT-PCR, which a second-round multiplex PCR followed. TCRdb redid the calling of the multiplex PCR reads with MiXCR, one entry per CDR3 protein. The sample lists about 390,000 distinct CDR3 sequences, 15% occurring once. Other autoimmune diseases, uncontrolled infections, pregnancy or lactation led to the exclusion of patients. Serum thyroxine and TRAb, along with clinical symptoms, thyroid ultrasound and orbital computed tomography, were what diagnosis relied on. Comments on this clonotype: Its antigen is undetermined.

Study outcomes and limitations: Blood also held most thyroid clonotypes expanded above 0.001 frequency.

The specimen was peripheral blood. The J gene is TRBJ2-5, the V gene TRBV10-1; possibly TRBD2 for D (6 bases). This sequence was found in a woman aged 18-30 years with stable Graves' hyperthyroidism. The CDR3 coding sequence is TGCGCCAGCAGTGAGTCGACGGGCCGGGAGTCGGAGACCCAGTACTTC. It encodes CASSESTGRESETQYF.